Following are 4 T cell receptor beta chains from one sample sequenced in a study of T cell responses to AZD1222 COVID-19 vaccine. This table comes from immunoSEQ multiplex PCR, and its TCRdb copy is limited to in-frame clones, with some not included. This table has approximately 170,000 clones, around 93% appearing once. Source: peripheral blood, taken on day 0 of AZD1222 vaccination. Source of these receptors: an adult in good health.

CDR3 sequence (DNA): TGCGCCAGCAGCCGTGGGACTAATAGCAATCAGCCCCAGCATTTT. Its translation is CASSRGTNSNQPQHF. The chain carries TRBV4-1 and TRBJ1-5; D may be TRBD1 (5 bases). The CDR3 totals 15 residues. The germline gives CDR1 MGHRA, CDR2 YSYEKL. Trimming stripped 4 bases from V and 0 bases from J, with 10 bases between.

The chain employs TRBV2 and TRBJ2-4, with TRBD1 as a possible D gene (5 bases). Germline V lookup: CDR1 SNHLY, CDR2 FYNNEI. The CDR3 consists of 15 residues. Trimming took off 6 bases at V and 2 bases at J, with 14 bases between the two ends. The CDR3, as DNA: TGTGCCAGCAGGAAAGGCTGGGGCCCCAAAAACATTCAGTACTTC. Translating gives CASRKGWGPKNIQYF.

J is TRBJ2-6 and V is TRBV2; maybe TRBD2 (6 bases). This CDR3 has 18 amino acids. In germline, CDR1 is SNHLY, CDR2 FYNNEI. Trimming shortened V by 0 bases and J by 3 bases, and 15 bases separated the two germline ends. The CDR3 coding sequence is TGTGCCAGCAGTGAAGCGCTTCGGGGGTCTTTTGGGGCCAACGTCCTGACTTTC. As protein: CASSEALRGSFGANVLTF.

J is TRBJ1-6 and V is TRBV4-1, with D maybe TRBD1 (5 bases). Deletions cut 0 bases from V and 7 bases from J, with 10 bases between. Germline CDR1 and CDR2: MGHRA and YSYEKL. The CDR3 totals 15 residues. The CDR3 reads CASSQEAGKNSPLHF. CDR3 coding DNA: TGCGCCAGCAGCCAAGAGGCAGGGAAGAATTCACCCCTCCACTTT.